This T cell receptor (beta chain) was identified during a study of blood T cell repertoires in COVID-19. Unmatched junction bases numbered 3, after V lost 4 bases and J lost 1 base. This CDR3 region has 14 residues. Germline V CDR1 and CDR2: LNHDA, SQIVND (reference sequence). Clones were sequenced by immunoSEQ multiplex PCR, and TCRdb holds only the in-frame ones, with some missing. The sample contains about 170,000 clones, roughly 83% of which appear only once. This receptor was identified in a man aged 18 to 30 with active or convalescent COVID-19. This chain uses TRBV19 with TRBJ2-5; 7 bases line up with TRBD1. Sequencing used peripheral blood. The CDR3 spells CASSNRGVQETQYF. In DNA, the CDR3 is TGTGCCAGTAGTAACAGGGGCGTCCAAGAGACCCAGTACTTC.